This T cell receptor (beta chain) comes out of a study of T cells in Graves' hyperthyroidism and ophthalmopathy. Authors of the study amplified TCR beta CDR3 regions from RNA transcripts. When the TCR CDR3 underwent first-round RT-PCR, the HTBI primer set was used. TCRdb passed the multiplex PCR reads through MiXCR, listing each CDR3 protein once. The sample includes approximately 260,000 distinct CDR3 sequences, 15% of them seen just once. Study-level findings and limits: Most thyroid-expanded clonotypes above 0.001 were also found in blood.

Patients were aged 18 to 65, had disease duration under 2 months, and had newly diagnosed hyperthyroidism. The blood specimen was taken at initial hyperthyroidism diagnosis, before any ophthalmopathy symptoms. This clonotype appeared a few times. No antigen is known for it. A read error may produce the germline difference seen at one junction end. Sequenced: blood. The receptor's source is a woman aged 45 to 65 with Graves' hyperthyroidism that later progressed to Graves' ophthalmopathy.

The CDR3 DNA reads as TGTGTCAGCAGCCAAAATAGCGGGAGGGTATACAATGAGCAGTTCTTC. It codes for CVSSQNSGRVYNEQFF. This chain links TRBV3-1 with TRBJ2-1; 11 bases are shared with TRBD2. The CDR3 has 16 residues. CDR1 is LGHDT and CDR2 is YNNKEL in the germline V gene (reference sequence).